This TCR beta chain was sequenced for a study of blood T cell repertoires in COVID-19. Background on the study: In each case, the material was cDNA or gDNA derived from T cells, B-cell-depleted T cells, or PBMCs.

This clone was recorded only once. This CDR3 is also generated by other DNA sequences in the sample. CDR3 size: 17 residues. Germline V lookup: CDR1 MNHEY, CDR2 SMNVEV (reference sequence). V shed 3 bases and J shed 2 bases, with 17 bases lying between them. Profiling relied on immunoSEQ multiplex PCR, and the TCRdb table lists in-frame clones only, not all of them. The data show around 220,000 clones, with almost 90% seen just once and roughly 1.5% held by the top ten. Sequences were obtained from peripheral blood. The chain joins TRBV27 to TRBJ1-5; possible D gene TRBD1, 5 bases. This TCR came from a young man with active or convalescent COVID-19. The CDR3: CASSFIPPGKGNQPQHF. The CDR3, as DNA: TGTGCCAGCAGTTTTATCCCCCCAGGGAAGGGCAATCAGCCCCAGCATTTT.